The 8 T cell receptor beta chains given below trace back to one sample, sequenced in a study of blood T cell repertoires in COVID-19. Sequencing was performed with immunoSEQ multiplex PCR; in TCRdb, only in-frame clones are kept and a portion is missing. The sample has 350,000 to 400,000 clones; around 87% are singletons. Sequencing input: PBMCs or T cells enriched from blood (not recorded which). Source of these receptors: a woman under 40 with acute COVID-19.

The V gene is TRBV7-3, the J gene TRBJ2-3; TRBD2 matches 7 bases. The junction had 9 bases not matched to a gene; V was cut back by 5 bases and J by 4 bases. The germline V gene encodes CDR1 SGHTA and CDR2 FQGTGA. This CDR3 spans 15 amino acids. The CDR3 nucleotides are TGTGCCAGCAGCCCAACTAGCGTTGGCGCAGATACGCAGTATTTT. It yields the protein CASSPTSVGADTQYF.

The genes are TRBV27 and TRBJ1-5; D is perhaps TRBD1 (5 bases). CDR1 is MNHEY and CDR2 is SMNVEV in the germline V gene (reference sequence). The CDR3 runs 15 residues. V lost 6 bases and J lost 11, with 23 bases in between. CDR3 sequence reads: CASSLAGGPVSSQHF. CDR3 nucleotides: TGTGCCAGCAGCCTCGCGGGGGGACCTGTATCGTCCCAGCATTTT.

This clone was found a few times. V is TRBV10-3 and J is TRBJ1-3, with a weak D call TRBD1 (6 bases). There are 14 residues in the CDR3. V was pared by 10 bases and J by 0 bases, with 13 bases between. Per germline, CDR1 ENHRY and CDR2 SYGVKD. CDR3 protein: CATRGQLSGNTIYF. DNA of the CDR3: TGTGCCACCCGAGGACAGCTCTCTGGAAACACCATATATTTT.

A note on this clone: The junction and the germline gene differ at one end; a read error may be behind it. The gene calls are TRBV2 and TRBJ1-1; 10 nucleotides align to TRBD1. The germline V gene has CDR1 SNHLY and CDR2 FYNNEI. The CDR3 length is 17 residues. CDR3 region: CASSLPGQGILKTEAFF. The CDR3 DNA sequence: TGTGCCAGCAGTCTACCGGGACAGGGGATTTTGAAGACTGAAGCTTTCTTT.

The chain joins TRBV29-1 to TRBJ2-1, with 11 bases that match TRBD2. CDR3 length: 16 residues. The trim removed 7 bases at V and 0 bases at J, leaving 8 bases unmatched. Germline V gene lookup returns CDR1 SQVTM and CDR2 ANQGSEA. Here the CDR3 DNA reads TGCAGCGCCTTGACTAGCGGGGCCAACTCCTACAATGAGCAGTTCTTC. It codes for CSALTSGANSYNEQFF.

This chain joins TRBV6-1 and TRBJ1-5; D remains unclear. V was clipped by 2 bases and J by 5 bases, with 10 bases between them. This CDR3 is 14 amino acids long. Germline V gene sequence: CDR1 MNHNS, CDR2 SASEGT. The CDR3 is CASSEYYRDQPQHF. The CDR3 nucleotides read TGTGCCAGCAGTGAATACTATCGTGATCAGCCCCAGCATTTT.

The rearrangement links TRBV5-1 to TRBJ2-7; 12 positions agree with TRBD2. The CDR3 totals 19 residues. Trimming removed 4 bases from V and 0 bases from J; junction bases left unmatched: 14. Germline CDR1 is SGHRS and CDR2 is YFSETQ. CDR3 amino acids: CASSTGLAGRGWGSYEQYF. CDR3 bases: TGCGCCAGCAGCACAGGACTAGCGGGGAGGGGTTGGGGCTCCTACGAGCAGTACTTC.

The rearrangement joins TRBV7-8 to TRBJ1-2; 12 nucleotides match TRBD1. Looked up from germline, CDR1 is SGHVS and CDR2 is FQNEAQ. The V gene end was trimmed by 5 bases and the J gene end by 5 bases; junction bases not matched to a gene: 9. The CDR3 covers 16 residues. Here the CDR3 DNA reads TGTGCCAGCAGCCAAAAGGGGACAGGGGGCGCGTATGGCTACACCTTC. This gives the protein CASSQKGTGGAYGYTF.